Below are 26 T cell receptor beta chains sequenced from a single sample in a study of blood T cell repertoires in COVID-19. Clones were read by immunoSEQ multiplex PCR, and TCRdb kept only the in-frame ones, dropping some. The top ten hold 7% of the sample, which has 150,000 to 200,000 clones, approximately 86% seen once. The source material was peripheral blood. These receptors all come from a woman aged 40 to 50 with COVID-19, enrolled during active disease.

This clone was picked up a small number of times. CDR3 in DNA: TGTGCCAGCAGCCCACGACAAAGGGAGGGTACCACAGATACGCAGTATTTT. Protein sequence: CASSPRQREGTTDTQYF. The chain has TRBV14 and TRBJ2-3, with 7 bases aligning to TRBD2. Trimming cost V 4 bases and J 2 bases; bases outside gene matches: 12. Germline V CDR1 and CDR2: SGHDN, FVKESK. This CDR3 has 17 residues.

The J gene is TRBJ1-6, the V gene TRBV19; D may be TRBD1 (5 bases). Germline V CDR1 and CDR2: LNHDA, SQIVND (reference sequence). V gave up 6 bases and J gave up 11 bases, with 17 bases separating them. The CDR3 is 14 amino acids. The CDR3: CASSPKGVGPPLHF. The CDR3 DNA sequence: TGTGCCAGTAGCCCAAAAGGGGTAGGGCCACCCCTCCACTTT.

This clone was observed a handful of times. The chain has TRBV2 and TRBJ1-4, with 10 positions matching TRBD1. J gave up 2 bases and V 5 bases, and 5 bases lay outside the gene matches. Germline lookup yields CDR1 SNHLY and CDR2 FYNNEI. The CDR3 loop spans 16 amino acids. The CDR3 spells CASSLDRGRTNEKLFF. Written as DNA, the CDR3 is TGTGCCAGCAGTCTGGACAGGGGGAGGACTAATGAAAAACTGTTTTTT.

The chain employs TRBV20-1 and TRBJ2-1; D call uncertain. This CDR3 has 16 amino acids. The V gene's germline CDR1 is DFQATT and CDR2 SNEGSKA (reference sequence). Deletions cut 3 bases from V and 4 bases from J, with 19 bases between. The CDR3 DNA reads TGCAGTGCTAGTCCCCGCGACTCCCCAATATACAATGAGCAGTTCTTC. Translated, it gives CSASPRDSPIYNEQFF.

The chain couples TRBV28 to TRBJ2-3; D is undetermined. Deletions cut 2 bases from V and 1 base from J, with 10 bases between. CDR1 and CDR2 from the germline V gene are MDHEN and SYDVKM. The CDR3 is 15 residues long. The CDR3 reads CASSLLLGGTDTQYF. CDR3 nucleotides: TGTGCCAGCAGTTTACTTCTGGGCGGCACAGATACGCAGTATTTT. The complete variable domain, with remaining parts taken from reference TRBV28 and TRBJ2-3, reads DVKVTQSSRYLVKRTGEKVFLECVQDMDHENMFWYRQDPGLGLRLIYFSYDVKMKEKGDIPEGYSVSREKKERFSLILESASTNQTSMYLCASSLLLGGTDTQYFGPGTRLTVL.

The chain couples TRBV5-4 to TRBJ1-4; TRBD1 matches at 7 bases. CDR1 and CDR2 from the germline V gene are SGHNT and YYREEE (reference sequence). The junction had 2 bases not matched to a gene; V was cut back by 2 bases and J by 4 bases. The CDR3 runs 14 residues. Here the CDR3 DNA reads TGTGCCAGCAGCTTTCAGGGGGGTAATGAAAAACTGTTTTTT. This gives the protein CASSFQGGNEKLFF.

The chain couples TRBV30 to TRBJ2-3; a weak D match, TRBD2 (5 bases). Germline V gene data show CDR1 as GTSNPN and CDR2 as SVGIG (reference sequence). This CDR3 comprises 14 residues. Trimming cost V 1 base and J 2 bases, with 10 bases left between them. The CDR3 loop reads CAWSAPGFTDTQYF. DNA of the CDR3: TGTGCCTGGAGTGCCCCGGGGTTCACAGATACGCAGTATTTT.

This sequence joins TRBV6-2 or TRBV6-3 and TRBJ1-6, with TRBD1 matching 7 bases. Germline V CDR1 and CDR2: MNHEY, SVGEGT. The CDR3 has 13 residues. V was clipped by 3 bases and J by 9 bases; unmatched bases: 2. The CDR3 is CASSYQGGSPLHF. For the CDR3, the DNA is TGTGCCAGCAGTTATCAGGGGGGTTCACCCCTCCACTTT.

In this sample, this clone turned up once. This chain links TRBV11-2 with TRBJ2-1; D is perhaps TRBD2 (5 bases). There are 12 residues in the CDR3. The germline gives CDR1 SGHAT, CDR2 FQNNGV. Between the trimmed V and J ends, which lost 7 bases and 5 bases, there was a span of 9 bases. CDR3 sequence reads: CASTIGNNEQFF. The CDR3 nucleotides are TGTGCCAGCACAATCGGGAACAATGAGCAGTTCTTC.

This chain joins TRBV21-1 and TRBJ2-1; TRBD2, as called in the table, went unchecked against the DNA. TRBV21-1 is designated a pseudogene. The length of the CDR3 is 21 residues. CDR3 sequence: CASSKLGIAGAQRELYNEQFF. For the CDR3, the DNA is TGTGCCAGCAGCAAGTTAGGGATAGCGGGTGCACAGCGAGAACTCTACAATGAGCAGTTCTTC.

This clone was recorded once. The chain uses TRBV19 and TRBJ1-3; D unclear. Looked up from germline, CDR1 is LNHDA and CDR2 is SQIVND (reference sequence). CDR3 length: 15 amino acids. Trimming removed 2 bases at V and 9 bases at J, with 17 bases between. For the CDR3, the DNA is TGTGCCAGTAGTATACGTCCAGAGACTGGAGGCACCATATATTTT. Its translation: CASSIRPETGGTIYF.

The CDR3, as DNA: TGTGCCAGCTCACCACCCGGGAGGGGGGGAACTGAAGCTTTCTTT. It encodes CASSPPGRGGTEAFF. J is TRBJ1-1 and V is TRBV18, with D tentatively TRBD1 (6 bases). With 0 bases removed from V and 5 bases from J, the gap between germline ends came to 13 bases. CDR1 KGHSH and CDR2 LQKENI come from the germline V gene. The CDR3 has 15 residues.

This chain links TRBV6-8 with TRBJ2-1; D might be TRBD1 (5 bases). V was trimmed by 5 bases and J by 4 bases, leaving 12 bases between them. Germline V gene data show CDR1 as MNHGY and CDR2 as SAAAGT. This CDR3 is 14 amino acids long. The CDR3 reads CASSPSRVYNEQFF. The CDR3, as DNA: TGTGCCAGCAGTCCCTCCAGGGTATACAATGAGCAGTTCTTC.

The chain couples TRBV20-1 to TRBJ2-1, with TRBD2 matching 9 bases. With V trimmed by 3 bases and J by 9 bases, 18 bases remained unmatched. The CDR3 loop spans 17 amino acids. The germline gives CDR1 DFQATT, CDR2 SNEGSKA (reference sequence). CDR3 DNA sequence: TGCAGTGCTAGTCCCTGGTCCGGAGCGGGGGGACGGGGTGAGCAGTTCTTC. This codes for CSASPWSGAGGRGEQFF.

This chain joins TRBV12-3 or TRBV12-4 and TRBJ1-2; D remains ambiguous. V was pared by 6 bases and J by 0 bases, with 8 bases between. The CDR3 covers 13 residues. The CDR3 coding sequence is TGTGCCAGCAGCTATCAAACTAACTATGGCTACACCTTC. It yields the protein CASSYQTNYGYTF.

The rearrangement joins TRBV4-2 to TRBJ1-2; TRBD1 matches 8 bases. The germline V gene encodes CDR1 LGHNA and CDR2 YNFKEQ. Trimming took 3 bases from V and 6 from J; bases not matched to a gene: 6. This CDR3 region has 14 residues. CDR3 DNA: TGTGCCAGCAGCCAGGACAGGGCGTCGGATGGCTACACCTTC. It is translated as CASSQDRASDGYTF.

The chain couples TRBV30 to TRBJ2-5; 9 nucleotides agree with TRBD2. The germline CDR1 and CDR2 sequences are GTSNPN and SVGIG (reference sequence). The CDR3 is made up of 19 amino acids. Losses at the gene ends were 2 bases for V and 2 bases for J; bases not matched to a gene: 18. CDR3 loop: CAWSPNLWREGRGQETQYF. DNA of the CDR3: TGTGCCTGGAGTCCCAACCTCTGGCGGGAGGGCCGGGGGCAAGAGACCCAGTACTTC.

CDR3 in DNA: TGTGCCAGCAGCCTCCCGGGTAGCGGCATAGAGACCCAGTACTTC. As protein: CASSLPGSGIETQYF. The rearrangement links TRBV3-1 (or the pseudogene TRBV3-2) to TRBJ2-5; D is perhaps TRBD2 (6 bases). Looked up from germline, CDR1 is LGHDT and CDR2 is YNNKEL (reference sequence). This CDR3 contains 15 residues. Trimming pared 4 bases from V and 4 bases from J, leaving 16 bases between.

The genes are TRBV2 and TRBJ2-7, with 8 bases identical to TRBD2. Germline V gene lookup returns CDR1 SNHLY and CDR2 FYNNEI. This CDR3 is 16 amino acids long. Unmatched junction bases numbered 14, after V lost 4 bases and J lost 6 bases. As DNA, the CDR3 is TGTGCCAGCAGTGCCCCCGGGGGGGCCGGATCAAGCGAGCAGTACGTC. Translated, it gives CASSAPGGAGSSEQYV.

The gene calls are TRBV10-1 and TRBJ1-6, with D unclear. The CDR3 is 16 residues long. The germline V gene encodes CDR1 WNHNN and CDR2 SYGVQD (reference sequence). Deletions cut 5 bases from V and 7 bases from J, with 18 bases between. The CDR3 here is CASSPKWRPLNSPLHF. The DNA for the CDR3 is TGCGCCAGCAGTCCCAAATGGAGACCGTTGAATTCACCCCTCCACTTT.

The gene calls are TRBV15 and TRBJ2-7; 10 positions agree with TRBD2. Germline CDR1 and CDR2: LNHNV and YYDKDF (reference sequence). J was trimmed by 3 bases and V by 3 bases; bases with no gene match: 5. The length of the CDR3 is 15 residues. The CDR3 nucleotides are TGTGCCACCAGCAGTACTAGCGGGACTATCTACGAGCAGTACTTC. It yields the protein CATSSTSGTIYEQYF.

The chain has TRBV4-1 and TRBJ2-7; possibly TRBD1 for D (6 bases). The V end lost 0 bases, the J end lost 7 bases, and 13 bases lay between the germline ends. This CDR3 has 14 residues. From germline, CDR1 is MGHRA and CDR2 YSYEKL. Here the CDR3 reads CASSQEPDRVEQYF. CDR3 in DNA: TGCGCCAGCAGCCAAGAGCCGGACAGAGTTGAGCAGTACTTC.

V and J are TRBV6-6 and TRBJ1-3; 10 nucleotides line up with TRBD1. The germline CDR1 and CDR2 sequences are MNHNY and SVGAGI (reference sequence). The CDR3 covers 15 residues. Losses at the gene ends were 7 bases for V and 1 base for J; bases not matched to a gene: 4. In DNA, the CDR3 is TGTGCCAGCATGCTGGGACAGGGGTCTGGAAACACCATATATTTT. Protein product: CASMLGQGSGNTIYF.

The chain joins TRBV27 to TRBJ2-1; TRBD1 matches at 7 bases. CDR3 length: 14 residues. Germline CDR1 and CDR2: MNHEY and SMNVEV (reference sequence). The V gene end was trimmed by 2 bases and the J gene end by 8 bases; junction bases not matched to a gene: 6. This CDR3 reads CASSLRGPRYEQFF. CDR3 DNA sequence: TGTGCCAGCAGTTTAAGGGGGCCGAGGTATGAGCAGTTCTTC.

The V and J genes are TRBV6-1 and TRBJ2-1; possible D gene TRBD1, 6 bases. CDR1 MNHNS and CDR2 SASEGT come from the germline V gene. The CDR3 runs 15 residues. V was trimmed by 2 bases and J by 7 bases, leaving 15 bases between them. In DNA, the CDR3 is TGTGCCAGCAGTGAATCAGCAGGGGTTTGGAATGAGCAGTTCTTC. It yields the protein CASSESAGVWNEQFF.

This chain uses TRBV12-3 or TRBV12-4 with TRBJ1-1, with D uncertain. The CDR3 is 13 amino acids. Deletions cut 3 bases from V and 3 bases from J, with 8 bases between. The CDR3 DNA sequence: TGTGCCAGCAGTTTGAGAGGTTACACTGAAGCTTTCTTT. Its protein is CASSLRGYTEAFF.